These T cell receptor beta chains were read from a single sample in a study of CD8 T cells in ankylosing spondylitis. MiXCR, applied by TCRdb to the 5' RACE reads, yields one record per CDR3 protein. This sample has 290,000 or so distinct CDR3 sequences, with less than 25% found just once. The sequenced sample consisted of blood, either unsorted or a sorted T cell fraction (not recorded which). The receptor source for this set is a female donor with ankylosing spondylitis or in good health (not recorded which). Each CDR3 is given with its conserved first and last residue. D genes are given only for firm matches. Size tells how often a clone was seen (once, few, many) or the class of an expanded clone, and some rows leave it out.

CSATGGKETQYF,TGCAGCGCGACAGGGGGCAAAGAGACCCAGTACTTC,TRBD1,many,TRBJ2-5,TRBV29-1
CSVSGQGRQPQHF,TGCAGCGTGAGTGGACAGGGCCGGCAGCCCCAGCATTTT,TRBD1,many,TRBJ1-5,TRBV29-1
CASSLVVTSTDTQYF,TGTGCCAGCAGCTTAGTGGTGACTAGCACAGATACGCAGTATTTT,-,many,TRBJ2-3,TRBV7-2
CASSYSRDRGYEQYF,TGTGCCAGCAGTTACTCAAGGGACAGGGGCTACGAGCAGTACTTC,TRBD1,many,TRBJ2-7,TRBV6-2/TRBV6-3
CASSLGQGAEDF,TGTGCCAGCAGCTTAGGACAGGGGGCAGAGGACTTC,TRBD1,many,TRBJ2-7,TRBV7-9
CASSVLNTQYF,TGTGCCAGCAGTGTCCTAAATACGCAGTATTTT,-,-,TRBJ2-3,TRBV2
CSACPQGHRNSPLHF,TGCAGTGCTTGCCCGCAGGGCCATAGGAATTCACCCCTCCACTTT,-,many,TRBJ1-6,TRBV20-1
CASSLGQLYNSPLHF,TGCGCCAGCAGCTTGGGACAGCTCTATAATTCACCCCTCCACTTT,-,few,TRBJ1-6,TRBV5-1
CAITVGQGGGGYTF,TGTGCCATCACCGTAGGACAGGGCGGGGGCGGCTACACCTTC,TRBD1,few,TRBJ1-2,TRBV10-3
CAWTSGRTSSTDTQYF,TGTGCCTGGACTAGCGGGAGGACCTCTAGCACAGATACGCAGTATTTT,TRBD2,few,TRBJ2-3,TRBV30
CASRREGGLLNEQFF,TGTGCCAGCCGTCGCGAGGGGGGACTCTTAAATGAGCAGTTCTTC,-,few,TRBJ2-1,TRBV28
CASSLWTSGLDNEQFF,TGTGCCAGCAGCTTATGGACTAGCGGGCTGGACAATGAGCAGTTCTTC,TRBD2,-,TRBJ2-1,TRBV7-2
CASSQVEDYTF,TGTGCCAGCAGCCAAGTGGAGGACTACACCTTC,-,few,TRBJ1-2,TRBV3-1
CSVLAGGPGTDTQYF,TGCAGTGTACTAGCGGGAGGGCCAGGGACAGATACGCAGTATTTT,TRBD2,few,TRBJ2-3,TRBV20-1
CSAREAGLINIQYF,TGCAGTGCTAGAGAGGCGGGGTTGATCAACATTCAGTACTTC,-,few,TRBJ2-4,TRBV20-1
CAIKSLRGPDTQYF,TGTGCCATCAAGTCCCTCAGGGGCCCAGATACGCAGTATTTT,-,-,TRBJ2-3,TRBV10-3
CAIRPLAGEPYNEQFF,TGTGCCATCAGACCCCTAGCGGGGGAACCCTACAATGAGCAGTTCTTC,TRBD2,few,TRBJ2-1,TRBV10-3
CASSPPWSPRNTEAFF,TGTGCCAGCAGTCCCCCTTGGAGCCCCAGGAACACTGAAGCTTTCTTT,-,-,TRBJ1-1,TRBV6-2/TRBV6-3
CASSPRTVTYEQYF,TGTGCCAGCAGTCCTCGGACAGTGACCTACGAGCAGTACTTC,-,-,TRBJ2-7,TRBV6-5
CASSRVYRANVLTF,TGTGCCAGCAGCCGCGTATATAGGGCCAACGTCCTGACTTTC,-,few,TRBJ2-6,TRBV5-5
CASSLALFNEQFF,TGTGCCAGCAGCTTAGCCCTTTTCAATGAGCAGTTCTTC,-,-,TRBJ2-1,TRBV7-9
CASSLEGWEREQFF,TGTGCCAGCAGTTTAGAGGGGTGGGAAAGAGAGCAGTTCTTC,-,-,TRBJ2-1,TRBV12-3/TRBV12-4
CSARDFREETQYF,TGCAGTGCTAGAGATTTCAGGGAAGAGACCCAGTACTTC,-,few,TRBJ2-5,TRBV20-1
CASSNSPGIKYEQYF,TGCGCCAGCAGCAATTCCCCGGGGATAAAGTACGAGCAGTACTTC,-,-,TRBJ2-7,TRBV5-1
CASSQQRDSTYEQYF,TGTGCCAGCAGCCAGCAACGGGACTCAACGTACGAGCAGTACTTC,-,few,TRBJ2-7,TRBV3-1
CSVTGDNTEAFF,TGCAGCGTAACAGGGGATAACACTGAAGCTTTCTTT,TRBD1,many,TRBJ1-1,TRBV29-1
CAWSVFRGTEAFF,TGTGCCTGGAGTGTATTTAGAGGAACTGAAGCTTTCTTT,-,-,TRBJ1-1,TRBV30
CASRGRGIGSYNSPLHF,TGTGCCAGCAGGGGACGAGGGATCGGCTCCTATAATTCACCCCTCCACTTT,-,-,TRBJ1-6,TRBV27
CASRHSGRPYNEQFF,TGCGCCAGCAGACATAGCGGGAGGCCGTACAATGAGCAGTTCTTC,TRBD2,many,TRBJ2-1,TRBV4-3
CASSLLATNEKLFF,TGTGCCAGCAGCTTGCTCGCAACTAATGAAAAACTGTTTTTT,-,few,TRBJ1-4,TRBV7-6
CASSYSKAAVPTDTQYF,TGTGCCAGCAGTTACTCTAAAGCGGCCGTTCCGACAGATACGCAGTATTTT,-,-,TRBJ2-3,TRBV6-2/TRBV6-3
CASRTGLATTGELFF,TGTGCCAGCAGGACGGGACTAGCGACCACCGGGGAGCTGTTTTTT,TRBD2,many,TRBJ2-2,TRBV12-3/TRBV12-4
CASSLVGSFSTDTQYF,TGTGCCAGCAGCTTAGTGGGTAGTTTCAGCACAGATACGCAGTATTTT,-,few,TRBJ2-3,TRBV7-2
CASRRRMNTEAFF,TGTGCCAGTCGAAGGAGAATGAACACTGAAGCTTTCTTT,-,few,TRBJ1-1,TRBV6-1
CASSQVTSGKFGPDEQFF,TGTGCCAGCAGCCAGGTAACTAGCGGGAAATTCGGTCCGGATGAGCAGTTCTTC,TRBD2,-,TRBJ2-1,TRBV4-2
CASSLDGLEYF,TGTGCCAGCAGCTTGGACGGACTTGAGTACTTC,-,-,TRBJ2-7,TRBV5-5
CASSLGQGASQYF,TGTGCCAGCAGCTTGGGACAGGGTGCCTCGCAGTATTTT,TRBD1,many,TRBJ2-3,TRBV7-2
CASTGGGTEAFF,TGTGCCAGCACCGGAGGGGGCACTGAAGCTTTCTTT,-,many,TRBJ1-1,TRBV2
CASGPDGKNTEAFF,TGCGCCAGCGGCCCGGACGGGAAGAACACTGAAGCTTTCTTT,-,many,TRBJ1-1,TRBV5-1
CASSLVHEAFF,TGTGCCAGCAGCTTGGTTCATGAAGCTTTCTTT,-,few,TRBJ1-1,TRBV5-6
CAISESLAGEDFF,TGTGCCATCAGTGAGTCGTTAGCTGGCGAGGACTTCTTC,-,-,TRBJ2-1,TRBV10-3
CSARGGLGFDERFF,TGCAGTGCTAGAGGAGGACTAGGGTTCGATGAGCGGTTCTTC,TRBD2,few,TRBJ2-1,TRBV20-1